This entry lists 14 T cell receptor beta chains sequenced from one sample in a study of response to subunit inactivated influenza vaccine. From the RT-PCR reads, TCRdb called clonotypes with MiXCR, one entry per CDR3 protein. This repertoire shows about 540,000 distinct CDR3 sequences, approximately 14% found once; its top ten account for around 10%. The specimen comprised PBMCs from blood, sampled 11 to 12 days after vaccination. The receptors stem from a man between 50 and 59 years old who received an inactivated influenza vaccine.

The chain employs TRBV20-1 and TRBJ1-5, with D possibly matching TRBD1 (5 bases). The CDR3 is 13 residues long. V shed 3 bases and J shed 1 base, with 7 bases lying between them. The germline CDR1 and CDR2 sequences are DFQATT and SNEGSKA (reference sequence). This CDR3 reads CSASGASNQPQHF. CDR3 bases: TGCAGTGCTAGTGGGGCGAGCAATCAGCCCCAGCATTTT.

The chain has TRBV11-2 and TRBJ2-1, with D possibly TRBD2 on 5 matching bases. Germline V CDR1 and CDR2: SGHAT, FQNNGV. The CDR3 totals 17 residues. The V gene lost 0 bases and the J gene lost 5 bases, with 17 bases spanning the gap. In nucleotides, the CDR3 is TGTGCCAGCAGCTTAGAGGCGCGGCGGGTCGGAAACAATGAGCAGTTCTTC. This encodes CASSLEARRVGNNEQFF.

The chain carries TRBV10-3 and TRBJ2-3; tentatively, D is TRBD1 (5 bases). Per germline, CDR1 ENHRY and CDR2 SYGVKD. CDR3 length: 16 amino acids. Trimming stripped 0 bases from V and 4 bases from J, with 14 bases between. CDR3 amino acids: CAISESKGRAADTQYF. In DNA form, the CDR3 reads TGTGCCATCAGTGAGTCGAAAGGCAGGGCAGCAGATACGCAGTATTTT.

Only a few counts were recorded for this clonotype. The rearrangement links TRBV20-1 to TRBJ2-1; the D gene is possibly TRBD1 (5 bases). Between the trimmed V and J ends, which lost 1 base and 0 bases, there was a span of 13 bases. CDR3 length equals 16 residues. The V gene's germline CDR1 is DFQATT and CDR2 SNEGSKA (reference sequence). For the CDR3, the DNA is TGCAGTGCTAGAGCCCAGGGATTCCCCTCCTACAATGAGCAGTTCTTC. This encodes CSARAQGFPSYNEQFF.

This clonotype was counted between two and nine times. This chain uses TRBV20-1 with TRBJ2-2, with D tentatively TRBD1 (5 bases). CDR1 and CDR2 (germline): DFQATT, SNEGSKA (reference sequence). Trimming removed 3 bases at V and 4 bases at J, with 15 bases between. The CDR3 is 15 residues long. Here the CDR3 reads CSASGQSKGTGELFF. The CDR3 nucleotides are TGCAGTGCTAGCGGACAATCGAAGGGCACCGGGGAGCTGTTTTTT.

The chain carries TRBV9 and TRBJ2-2, with 8 bases fitting TRBD1. Trimming removed 0 bases from V and 5 bases from J; junction bases left unmatched: 3. Germline CDR1 is SGDLS and CDR2 is YYNGEE. The CDR3 contains 15 residues. CDR3 sequence: CASSVATGGTGELFF. CDR3 nucleotides: TGTGCCAGCAGCGTAGCTACAGGGGGAACCGGGGAGCTGTTTTTT.

The chain has TRBV4-2 and TRBJ2-5; D possibly corresponds to TRBD2 (6 bases). Germline V gives CDR1 LGHNA, CDR2 YNFKEQ. Trimming took 4 bases from V and 3 from J, leaving 15 bases between them. This CDR3 region has 15 residues. The CDR3 here is CASSLSGEKKETQYF. The CDR3 nucleotides are TGTGCCAGCAGCCTTAGCGGAGAGAAGAAAGAGACCCAGTACTTC.

The chain links TRBV6-2 or TRBV6-3 to TRBJ2-6; weak D call: TRBD1 (7 bases). V lost 5 bases and J 2 bases, leaving 10 bases between the germline ends. Looked up from germline, CDR1 is MNHEY and CDR2 is SVGEGT. The CDR3 runs to 15 residues. CDR3 DNA sequence: TGTGCCAGCAGTGTCAGGGGGGCTGGGGCCAACGTCCTGACTTTC. Translation gives CASSVRGAGANVLTF.

This clonotype was observed a few times. The genes are TRBV12-3 or TRBV12-4 and TRBJ2-5; D is tentatively TRBD1 or TRBD2 (6 bases each). This CDR3 has 14 residues. V dropped 6 bases and J dropped 9 bases, with 20 bases sitting between them. CDR3 protein: CASSPGASNWAQYF. As DNA, the CDR3 is TGTGCCAGCAGCCCGGGGGCCAGCAATTGGGCCCAGTACTTC.

The sample holds a few counts of this clonotype. The chain joins TRBV20-1 to TRBJ2-3; D remains ambiguous. Deletions cut 6 bases from V and 2 bases from J, with 18 bases between. Germline V CDR1 and CDR2: DFQATT, SNEGSKA (reference sequence). This CDR3 has 15 amino acids. The CDR3 region has the DNA TGCAGTGCCCGAAGCCCTTACTACTACACAGATACGCAGTATTTT. Its translation is CSARSPYYYTDTQYF.

This clonotype was recorded many times. V is TRBV5-1 and J is TRBJ1-1; D gene ambiguous. CDR1 and CDR2 from the germline V gene are SGHRS and YFSETQ. The CDR3 totals 14 residues. Trimming cost V 0 bases and J 1 base, with 7 bases left between them. The CDR3 nucleotides are TGCGCCAGCAGCTTGGGGAGCGGGAACACTGAAGCTTTCTTT. Translation gives CASSLGSGNTEAFF.

The chain is built from TRBV28 and TRBJ1-5, with TRBD1 matching 7 bases. Germline V gives CDR1 MDHEN, CDR2 SYDVKM. The V segment lost 6 bases and the J segment 6 bases; nucleotides outside the gene matches: 8. The CDR3 spans 14 residues. The CDR3: CASSQGGLFQPQHF. The CDR3 DNA is TGTGCCAGCAGCCAGGGGGGCCTATTTCAGCCCCAGCATTTT.

This clonotype was picked up a small number of times. The chain links TRBV7-2 to TRBJ2-7, with TRBD1 matching 9 bases. The germline CDR1 and CDR2 sequences are SGHTA and FQGNSA. With V trimmed by 2 bases and J by 3 bases, 2 bases remained unmatched. CDR3 size: 14 residues. In DNA form, the CDR3 reads TGTGCCAGCAGCTTAACAGGGGGCTACTACGAGCAGTACTTC. Translation: CASSLTGGYYEQYF.

Ten or more counts support this clonotype. This chain connects TRBV10-3 to TRBJ2-2; 11 positions match TRBD1. The CDR3 contains 16 residues. Germline V gene sequence: CDR1 ENHRY, CDR2 SYGVKD. Losses at the gene ends were 6 bases for V and 3 bases for J; bases not matched to a gene: 6. The CDR3: CAIRQDRGRDTGELFF. The CDR3 region has the DNA TGTGCCATCAGGCAGGACAGGGGGCGCGACACCGGGGAGCTGTTTTTT.